These 17 T cell receptor beta chains came from one sample sequenced in a study of T cell changes during pregnancy in multiple sclerosis. Generated by immunoSEQ multiplex PCR, the TCRdb table keeps only in-frame clones and is missing some. The sample lists about 100,000 clones; roughly 92% were seen once. The sequencing used peripheral blood, collected in the first trimester of pregnancy. The origin of the receptors is a female donor with multiple sclerosis, enrolled in a pregnancy study.

This chain links TRBV6-4 with TRBJ2-3; D is perhaps TRBD2 (6 bases). The germline V and J ends were trimmed by 0 bases and 0 bases, with 7 bases remaining between them. CDR3 length equals 15 residues. Germline V CDR1 and CDR2: MRHNA, SNTAGT. CDR3 coding DNA: TGTGCCAGCAGTGACTCGGCGGGGAGCACAGATACGCAGTATTTT. This sequence encodes CASSDSAGSTDTQYF.

V gene TRBV11-2 combines with J gene TRBJ2-2, with D perhaps matching TRBD1 (6 bases). Germline V gene sequence: CDR1 SGHAT, CDR2 FQNNGV. The CDR3 runs 15 residues. The V and J ends lost 5 bases and 6 bases respectively, with 16 bases between them. CDR3 sequence reads: CASSRTVSSAGELFF. The DNA for the CDR3 is TGTGCCAGCAGCCGGACAGTCAGTTCGGCCGGGGAGCTGTTTTTT. The full variable domain, with the rest looked up from reference TRBV11-2 and TRBJ2-2, is EAGVAQSPRYKIIEKRQSVAFWCNPISGHATLYWYQQILGQGPKLLIQFQNNGVVDDSQLPKDRFSAERLKGVDSTLKIQPAKLEDSAVYLCASSRTVSSAGELFFGEGSRLTVL.

This chain connects TRBV19 to TRBJ2-7; D remains ambiguous. The CDR3 is 11 amino acids. The V end was cut by 4 bases, the J end by 2 bases, with 3 bases between. Per the germline V gene, CDR1 is LNHDA and CDR2 is SQIVND (reference sequence). Here the CDR3 DNA reads TGTGCCAGTAGTAGTACCTACGAGCAGTACTTC. Translating gives CASSSTYEQYF. Full variable domain (remainder filled in from reference TRBV19 and TRBJ2-7): DGGITQSPKYLFRKEGQNVTLSCEQNLNHDAMYWYRQDPGQGLRLIYYSQIVNDFQKGDIAEGYSVSREKKESFPLTVTSAQKNPTAFYLCASSSTYEQYFGPGTRLTVT.

This clone was recorded once. The rearrangement uses TRBV7-9 and TRBJ2-7; 7 bases align to TRBD1. The CDR3 extends over 14 amino acids. V lost 4 bases, J lost 1 base, and 4 bases stayed unmatched. CDR1 SEHNR and CDR2 FQNEAQ come from the germline V gene (reference sequence). CDR3 sequence: CASSSLGQSYEQYF. CDR3 nucleotides: TGTGCCAGCAGCTCCCTGGGACAGTCCTACGAGCAGTACTTC.

This chain uses TRBV6-5 with TRBJ2-5; 7 nucleotides match TRBD1. There are 15 residues in the CDR3. CDR1 is MNHEY and CDR2 is SVGAGI in the germline V gene. V lost 1 base and J lost 2; bases outside the gene matches: 4. This CDR3 is CASSYWGQLQETQYF. DNA of the CDR3: TGTGCCAGCAGTTACTGGGGACAGCTTCAAGAGACCCAGTACTTC.

This clone was detected only once. V and J are TRBV5-1 and TRBJ2-1; 9 bases map to TRBD2. The germline V gene has CDR1 SGHRS and CDR2 YFSETQ. The J segment lost 9 bases and the V segment lost 5 bases, leaving 12 bases of the junction unmatched. There are 15 residues in the CDR3. The CDR3 here is CASRDLAGDRGEQFF. The CDR3 DNA follows: TGCGCCAGCAGAGACTTAGCGGGAGATAGGGGTGAGCAGTTCTTC.

The V call is TRBV5-1, the J call TRBJ1-1; 8 bases are shared with TRBD1. The CDR3 has 15 amino acids. J gave up 6 bases and V 3 bases, and 10 bases lay outside the gene matches. Germline CDR1 is SGHRS and CDR2 is YFSETQ. Here the CDR3 reads CASSSGQGKGAEAFF. DNA for the CDR3: TGCGCCAGCAGCTCCGGACAGGGTAAGGGCGCTGAAGCTTTCTTT.

This rearrangement joins TRBV9 to TRBJ1-2, with 7 nucleotides matching TRBD1. This CDR3 spans 14 amino acids. The germline V gene has CDR1 SGDLS and CDR2 YYNGEE. V lost 0 bases, J lost 5 bases, and 4 bases stayed unmatched. The CDR3 spells CASSVATGAYGYTF. CDR3 nucleotide sequence: TGTGCCAGCAGCGTAGCAACAGGGGCATATGGCTACACCTTC. Variable domain in full (rest from reference TRBV9 and TRBJ1-2): DSGVTQTPKHLITATGQRVTLRCSPRSGDLSVYWYQQSLDQGLQFLIQYYNGEERAKGNILERFSAQQFPDLHSELNLSSLELGDSALYFCASSVATGAYGYTFGSGTRLTVV.

The V call is TRBV6-5, the J call TRBJ1-2; tentative D call: TRBD1 (6 bases). The germline V gene encodes CDR1 MNHEY and CDR2 SVGAGI. This CDR3 is 15 amino acids long. V lost 0 bases, J lost 4 bases, and 12 bases lay in between. CDR3 sequence: CASSYSGGRSYGYTF. The CDR3 DNA follows: TGTGCCAGCAGTTACTCGGGGGGGCGAAGCTATGGCTACACCTTC.

The chain carries TRBV2 and TRBJ2-7; possible D gene TRBD1, 6 bases. In germline, CDR1 is SNHLY, CDR2 FYNNEI. The CDR3 totals 13 residues. V was shortened by 5 bases and J by 6 bases, with 14 bases between the two germline ends. The CDR3 loop is CASSNIHRAEQYF. CDR3 DNA: TGTGCCAGCAGTAATATCCACAGGGCCGAGCAGTACTTC.

The chain employs TRBV5-4 and TRBJ2-3; a weak D match, TRBD1 (5 bases). The V gene's germline CDR1 is SGHNT and CDR2 YYREEE (reference sequence). There are 19 residues in the CDR3. V lost 2 bases, J lost 4 bases, and 26 bases lay in between. CDR3 sequence reads: CASSFDVIRVGRSADTQYF. CDR3 nucleotide sequence: TGTGCCAGCAGCTTCGATGTAATCAGGGTGGGTCGGAGCGCAGATACGCAGTATTTT.

This rearrangement joins TRBV18 to TRBJ2-7; D not resolved. Germline V gene data show CDR1 as KGHSH and CDR2 as LQKENI. The CDR3 covers 13 residues. Trimming removed 3 bases from V and 0 bases from J, with 6 bases in between. The CDR3 nucleotides are TGTGCCAGCTCACCCACAACCTCCTACGAGCAGTACTTC. Its translation: CASSPTTSYEQYF.

This chain uses TRBV2 with TRBJ2-7; 14 bases map to TRBD2. Germline CDR1 reads SNHLY; CDR2 reads FYNNEI. The CDR3 spans 13 residues. J gave up 3 bases and V 11 bases, and 3 bases lay outside the gene matches. In DNA form, the CDR3 reads TGTGCCGGTGGGACTAGCGGGAGCTACGAGCAGTACTTC. As protein: CAGGTSGSYEQYF.

The CDR3 loop reads CASSGQGYQPQHF. For the CDR3, the DNA is TGTGCCAGCAGCGGTCAGGGGTATCAGCCCCAGCATTTT. This rearrangement joins TRBV5-6 to TRBJ1-5, with D possibly being TRBD1 (6 bases). The CDR3 runs 13 residues. The V end lost 4 bases, the J end lost 5 bases, and 10 bases lay between the germline ends. Germline V lookup: CDR1 SGHDT, CDR2 YYEEEE.

The chain is built from TRBV28 and TRBJ1-3, with D uncertain. This CDR3 is 14 amino acids long. The germline CDR1 and CDR2 sequences are MDHEN and SYDVKM. Between the trimmed V and J ends, which lost 2 bases and 4 bases, there was a span of 9 bases. In DNA, the CDR3 is TGTGCCAGCAGTTTAGGAGGGCTCGGAAACACCATATATTTT. Its translation: CASSLGGLGNTIYF.

About this clone: Sequence at one end of the junction differs from germline and may be a read error. The V call is TRBV29-1, the J call TRBJ2-2, with D uncertain. The CDR3 totals 16 residues. The V gene's germline CDR1 is SQVTM and CDR2 ANQGSEA. CDR3 sequence reads: CSVVLPTTRGTWELFF. As DNA, the CDR3 is TGCAGCGTTGTCCTCCCCACAACTCGCGGCACCTGGGAGCTGTTTTTT.

The V gene is TRBV11-1, the J gene TRBJ2-5, with a possible D match to TRBD1 (5 bases). Germline values: CDR1 SGHAT, CDR2 FQDESV (reference sequence). Trimming took 5 bases from V and 2 from J, leaving 12 bases between them. This CDR3 comprises 14 residues. The CDR3 region is CASSTDTKQETQYF. Here the CDR3 DNA reads TGTGCCAGCAGCACGGACACCAAACAAGAGACCCAGTACTTC.